This T cell receptor (beta chain) was obtained from a study of CD8 T cells in Susac syndrome. An input of about 0.45 to 1 ug of RNA was subjected to reverse transcription using random hexamers. TCRdb ran MiXCR on the immunoSEQ multiplex PCR reads and lists one entry per CDR3 protein. This repertoire shows just over 150,000 distinct CDR3 sequences, just under 95% found once; its top ten account for just over 0.2%. Sequencing targeted TCR beta in blood CD8+ and CD4+ T cells. The multiple sclerosis controls were treatment-naive patients with relapsing-remitting disease that was stable or active. The CDR3 extends over 8 amino acids. Germline V lookup: CDR1 SQVTM, CDR2 ANQGSEA. V lost 7 bases and J 6 bases, leaving 3 bases between the germline ends.

Source material: CD8+ T cells from PBMCs. The chain uses TRBV29-1 and TRBJ1-2; D unresolved. The receptor's source is a human donor with multiple sclerosis. The CDR3 bases are TGCAGCGAAGATGGCTACACCTTC. Translating gives CSEDGYTF.